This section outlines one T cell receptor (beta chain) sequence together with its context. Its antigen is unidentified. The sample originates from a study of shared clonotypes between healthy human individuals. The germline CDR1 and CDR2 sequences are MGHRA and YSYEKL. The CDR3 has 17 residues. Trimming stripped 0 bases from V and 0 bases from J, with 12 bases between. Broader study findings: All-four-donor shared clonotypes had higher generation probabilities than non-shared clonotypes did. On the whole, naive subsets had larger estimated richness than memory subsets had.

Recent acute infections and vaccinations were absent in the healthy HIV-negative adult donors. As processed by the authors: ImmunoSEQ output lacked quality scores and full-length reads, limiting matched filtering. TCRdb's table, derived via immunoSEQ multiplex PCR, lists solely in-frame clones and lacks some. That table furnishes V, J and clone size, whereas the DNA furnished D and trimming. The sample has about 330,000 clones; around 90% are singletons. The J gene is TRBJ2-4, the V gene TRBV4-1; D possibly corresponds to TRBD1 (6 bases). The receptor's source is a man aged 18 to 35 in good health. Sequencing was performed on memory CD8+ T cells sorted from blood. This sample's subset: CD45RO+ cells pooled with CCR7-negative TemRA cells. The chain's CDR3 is CASSQDRTVEAKNIQYF. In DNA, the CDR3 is TGCGCCAGCAGCCAAGATCGGACAGTAGAAGCCAAAAACATTCAGTACTTC.